A single T cell receptor (beta chain) is shown here with its context. No antigen is known for it. The CDR3 covers 15 residues. V lost 2 bases and J lost 1, with 13 bases in between. The germline V gene encodes CDR1 SGHNT and CDR2 YYREEE (reference sequence). The sample originates from a study of a mutant IDH1 vaccine in newly diagnosed glioma. Study in general: Vaccination began 4-6 weeks post radiotherapy alone, or with temozolomide cycles.

Time point given: week 11, during vaccination. Mutant IDH1 20-mer peptide, at 300 ug, made up each vaccine dose, with topical imiquimod. TCRdb's table, derived via immunoSEQ multiplex PCR, lists solely in-frame clones and lacks some. The sample holds roughly 60,000 clones, 70% to 85% seen once. The chain joins TRBV5-4 to TRBJ2-7, with TRBD1 as a possible D gene (5 bases). The receptor's source is a man aged 25-45 years with glioma. The sample in question was PBMCs, obtained from a glioma patient whose treatment included an IDH1 peptide vaccine. CDR3 in amino acids: CASSLSGRNSYEQYF. CDR3 DNA: TGTGCCAGCAGCTTATCAGGGCGGAATTCCTACGAGCAGTACTTC.